This record covers a single T cell receptor beta chain. Antigen specificity is unknown. The data originate from a study of OX40 agonist ivuxolimab in advanced cancers. Measured with immunoSEQ multiplex PCR; TCRdb has only the in-frame clones, and not every one. The table records more than 50,000 clones, nearly 80% of them present only once. This CDR3 comprises 13 residues. Germline V CDR1 and CDR2: MNHNS, SASEGT. V was pared by 6 bases and J by 6 bases, with 15 bases between. Study findings and constraints: In the 0.1-3.0 mg/kg groups, partial responders showed among the lowest expansion.

Sample: CD4+ or CD8+ T cells sorted from blood, taken in a trial of the OX40 agonist ivuxolimab. The TCR comes from an adult with an advanced solid tumor such as melanoma, head and neck, liver or kidney cancer. The J gene is TRBJ2-7, the V gene TRBV6-1; TRBD2 might be the D (5 bases). The CDR3 DNA reads TGTGCCAGCAGCCCCGACGCGGGCCGCGAGCAGTACTTC. Amino acid sequence: CASSPDAGREQYF.